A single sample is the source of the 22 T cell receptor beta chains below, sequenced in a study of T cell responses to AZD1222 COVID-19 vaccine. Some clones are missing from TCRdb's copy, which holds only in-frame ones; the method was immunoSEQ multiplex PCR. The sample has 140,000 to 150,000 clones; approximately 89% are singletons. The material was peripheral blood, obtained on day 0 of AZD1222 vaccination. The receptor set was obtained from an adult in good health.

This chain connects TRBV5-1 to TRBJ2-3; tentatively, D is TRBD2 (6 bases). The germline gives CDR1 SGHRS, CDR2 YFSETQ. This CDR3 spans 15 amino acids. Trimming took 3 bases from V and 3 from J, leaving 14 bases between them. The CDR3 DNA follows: TGCGCCAGCAGCTCCGGGAGTGGGGGGACAGATACGCAGTATTTT. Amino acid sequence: CASSSGSGGTDTQYF.

The CDR3 DNA reads as TGTGCCAGCCAGGACAGGGGGTACCAAGAGACCCAGTACTTC. Its translation: CASQDRGYQETQYF. The chain is built from TRBV6-5 and TRBJ2-5, with 10 bases lining up with TRBD1. Germline V gene lookup returns CDR1 MNHEY and CDR2 SVGAGI. The CDR3 loop spans 14 amino acids. Trimming at V came to 8 bases and at J to 0 bases, leaving 3 bases not matched to a gene.

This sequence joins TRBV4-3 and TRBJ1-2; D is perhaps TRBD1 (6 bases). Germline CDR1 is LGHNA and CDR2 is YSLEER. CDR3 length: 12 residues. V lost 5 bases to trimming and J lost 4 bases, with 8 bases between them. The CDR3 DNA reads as TGCGCCAGCAGCAGCAGGGGCTATGGCTACACCTTC. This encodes CASSSRGYGYTF.

CDR3 loop: CASSYSVYTEAFF. The CDR3 DNA is TGTGCCAGCAGTTACAGTGTATACACTGAAGCTTTCTTT. The genes are TRBV6-2 or TRBV6-3 and TRBJ1-1, with D hard to call. The CDR3 is 13 residues long. Germline V gene lookup returns CDR1 MNHEY and CDR2 SVGEGT. Trimming shortened V by 2 bases and J by 3 bases, and 7 bases separated the two germline ends.

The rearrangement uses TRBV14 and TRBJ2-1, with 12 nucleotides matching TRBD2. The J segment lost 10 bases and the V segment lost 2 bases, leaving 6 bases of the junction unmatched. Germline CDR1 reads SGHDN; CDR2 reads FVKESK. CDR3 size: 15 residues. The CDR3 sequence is CASSQRLAGVEEQFF. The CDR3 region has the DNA TGTGCCAGCAGCCAACGACTAGCGGGAGTGGAGGAGCAGTTCTTC.

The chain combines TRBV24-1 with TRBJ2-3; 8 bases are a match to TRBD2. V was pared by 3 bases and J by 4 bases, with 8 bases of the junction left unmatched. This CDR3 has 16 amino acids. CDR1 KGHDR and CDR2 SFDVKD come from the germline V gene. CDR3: CATSDPAGGGADTQYF. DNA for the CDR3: TGTGCCACCAGTGATCCTGCGGGAGGAGGAGCAGATACGCAGTATTTT.

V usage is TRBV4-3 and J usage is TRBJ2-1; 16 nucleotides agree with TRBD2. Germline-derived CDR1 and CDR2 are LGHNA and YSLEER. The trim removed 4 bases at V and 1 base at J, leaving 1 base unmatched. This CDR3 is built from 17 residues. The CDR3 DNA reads TGCGCCAGCAGCCCGGGACTAGCGGGGGGGTCCTACAATGAGCAGTTCTTC. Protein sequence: CASSPGLAGGSYNEQFF.

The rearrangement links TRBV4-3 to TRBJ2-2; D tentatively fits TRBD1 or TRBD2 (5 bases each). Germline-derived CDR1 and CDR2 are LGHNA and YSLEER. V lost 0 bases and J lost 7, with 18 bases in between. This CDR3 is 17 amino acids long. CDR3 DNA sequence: TGCGCCAGCAGCCAAGATTCGCTCAGCAGGGCGGGCGGGGAGCTGTTTTTT. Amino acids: CASSQDSLSRAGGELFF.

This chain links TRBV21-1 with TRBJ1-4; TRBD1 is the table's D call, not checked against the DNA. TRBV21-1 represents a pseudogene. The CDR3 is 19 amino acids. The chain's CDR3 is CASSGELDREGATNEKLFF. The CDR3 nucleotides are TGTGCCAGCAGCGGAGAGTTGGACAGGGAGGGAGCAACTAATGAAAAACTGTTTTTT.

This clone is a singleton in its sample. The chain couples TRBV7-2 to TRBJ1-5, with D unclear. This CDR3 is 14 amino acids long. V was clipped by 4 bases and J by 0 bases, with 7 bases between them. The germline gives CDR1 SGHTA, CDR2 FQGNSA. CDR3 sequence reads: CASSYDDSNQPQHF. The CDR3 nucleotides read TGTGCCAGCAGCTACGACGATAGCAATCAGCCCCAGCATTTT.

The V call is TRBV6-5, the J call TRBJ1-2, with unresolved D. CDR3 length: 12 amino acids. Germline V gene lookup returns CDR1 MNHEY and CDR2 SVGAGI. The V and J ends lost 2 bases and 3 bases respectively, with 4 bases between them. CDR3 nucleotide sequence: TGTGCCAGCAGTTACGTGGACTATGGCTACACCTTC. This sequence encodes CASSYVDYGYTF.

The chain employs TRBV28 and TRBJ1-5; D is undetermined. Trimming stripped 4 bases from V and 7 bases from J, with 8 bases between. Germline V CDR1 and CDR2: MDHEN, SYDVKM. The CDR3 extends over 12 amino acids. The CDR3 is CASSSGGQPQHF. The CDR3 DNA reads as TGTGCCAGCAGTTCCGGTGGGCAGCCCCAGCATTTT.

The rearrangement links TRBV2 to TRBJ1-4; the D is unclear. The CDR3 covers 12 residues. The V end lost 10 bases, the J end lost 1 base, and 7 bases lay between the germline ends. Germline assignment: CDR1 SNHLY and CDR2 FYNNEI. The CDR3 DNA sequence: TGTGCCACCAGGCAAACTAATGAAAAACTGTTTTTT. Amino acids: CATRQTNEKLFF.

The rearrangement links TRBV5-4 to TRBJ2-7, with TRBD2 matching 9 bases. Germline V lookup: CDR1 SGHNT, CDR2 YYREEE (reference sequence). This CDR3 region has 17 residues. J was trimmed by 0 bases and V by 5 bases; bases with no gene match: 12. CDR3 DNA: TGTGCCAGCAGAGAGGGACTAGCCCCTAAGAGCTCCTACGAGCAGTACTTC. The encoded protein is CASREGLAPKSSYEQYF.

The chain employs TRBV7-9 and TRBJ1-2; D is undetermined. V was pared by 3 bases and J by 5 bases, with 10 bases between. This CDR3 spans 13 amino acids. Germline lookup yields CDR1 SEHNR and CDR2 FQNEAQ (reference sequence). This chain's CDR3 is CASSFVQGYGYTF. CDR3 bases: TGTGCCAGCAGCTTCGTACAAGGGTATGGCTACACCTTC.

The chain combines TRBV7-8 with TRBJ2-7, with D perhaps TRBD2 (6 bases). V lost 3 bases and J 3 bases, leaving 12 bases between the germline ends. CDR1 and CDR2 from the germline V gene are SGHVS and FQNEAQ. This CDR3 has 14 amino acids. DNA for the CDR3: TGTGCCAGCAGCTTGCTCGGGGACTTCTACGAGCAGTACTTC. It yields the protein CASSLLGDFYEQYF.

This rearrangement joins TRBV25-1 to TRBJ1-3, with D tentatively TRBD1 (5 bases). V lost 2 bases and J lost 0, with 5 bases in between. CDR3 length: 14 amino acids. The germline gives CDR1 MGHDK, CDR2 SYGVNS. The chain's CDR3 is CASSERGSGNTIYF. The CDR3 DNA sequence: TGTGCCAGCAGTGAAAGGGGCTCTGGAAACACCATATATTTT.

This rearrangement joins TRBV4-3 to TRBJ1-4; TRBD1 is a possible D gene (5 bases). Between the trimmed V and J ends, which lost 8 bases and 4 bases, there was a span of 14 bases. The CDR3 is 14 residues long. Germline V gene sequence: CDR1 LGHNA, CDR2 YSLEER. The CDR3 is CASSPGLSNEKLFF. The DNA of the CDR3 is TGCGCCAGCTCACCGGGACTGAGTAATGAAAAACTGTTTTTT.

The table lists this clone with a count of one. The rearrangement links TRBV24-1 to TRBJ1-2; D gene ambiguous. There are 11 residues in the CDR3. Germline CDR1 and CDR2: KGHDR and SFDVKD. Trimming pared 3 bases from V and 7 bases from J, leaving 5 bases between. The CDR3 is CATSDPFGYTF. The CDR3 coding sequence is TGTGCCACCAGTGATCCCTTTGGCTACACCTTC.

CDR3 in DNA: TGTGCCAGCAGAGGGACAGGGGGCAACACTGAAGCTTTCTTT. Translation: CASRGTGGNTEAFF. The genes are TRBV2 and TRBJ1-1, with TRBD1 matching over 12 bases. The trim removed 6 bases at V and 2 bases at J, leaving 1 base unmatched. Germline CDR1 and CDR2: SNHLY and FYNNEI. This CDR3 has 14 residues.

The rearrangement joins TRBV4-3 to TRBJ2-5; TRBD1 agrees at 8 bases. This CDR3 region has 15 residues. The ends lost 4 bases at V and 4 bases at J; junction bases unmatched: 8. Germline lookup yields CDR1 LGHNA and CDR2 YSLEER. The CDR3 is CASSLGTGIGETQYF. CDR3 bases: TGCGCCAGCAGCCTTGGGACAGGAATAGGAGAGACCCAGTACTTC.

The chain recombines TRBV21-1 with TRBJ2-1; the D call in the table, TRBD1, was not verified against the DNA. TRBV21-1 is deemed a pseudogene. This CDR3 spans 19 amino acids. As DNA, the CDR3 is TGTGCCAGCAGCAAAGTTGTTTCTCGGACACATAGCTCCTACAATGAGCAGTTCTTC. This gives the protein CASSKVVSRTHSSYNEQFF.